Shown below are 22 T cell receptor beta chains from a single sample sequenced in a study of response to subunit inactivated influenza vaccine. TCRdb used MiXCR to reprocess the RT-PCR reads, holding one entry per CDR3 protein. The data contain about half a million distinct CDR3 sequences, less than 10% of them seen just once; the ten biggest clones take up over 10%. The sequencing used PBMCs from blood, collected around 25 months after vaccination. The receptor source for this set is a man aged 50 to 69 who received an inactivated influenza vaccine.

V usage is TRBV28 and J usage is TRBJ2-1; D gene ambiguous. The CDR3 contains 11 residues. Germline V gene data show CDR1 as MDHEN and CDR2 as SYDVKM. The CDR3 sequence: CAASLYNEQFF. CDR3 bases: TGTGCTGCCTCGCTTTACAATGAGCAGTTCTTC.

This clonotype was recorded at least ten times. CDR3 amino acids: CSAQLAGGPFANTGELFF. CDR3 sequence (DNA): TGCAGCGCCCAACTAGCGGGAGGACCCTTCGCGAACACCGGGGAGCTGTTTTTT. V usage is TRBV29-1 and J usage is TRBJ2-2; TRBD2 matches at 12 bases. Trimming took 7 bases from V and 0 from J; bases not matched to a gene: 12. CDR3 length: 18 residues. The germline gives CDR1 SQVTM, CDR2 ANQGSEA.

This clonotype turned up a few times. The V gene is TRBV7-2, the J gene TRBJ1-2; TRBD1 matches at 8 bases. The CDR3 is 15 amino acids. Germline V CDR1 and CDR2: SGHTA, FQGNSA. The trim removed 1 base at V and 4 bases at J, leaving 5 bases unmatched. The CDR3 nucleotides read TGTGCCAGCAGCTTAGGGACAGGGAAGGGCTATGGCTACACCTTC. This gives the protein CASSLGTGKGYGYTF.

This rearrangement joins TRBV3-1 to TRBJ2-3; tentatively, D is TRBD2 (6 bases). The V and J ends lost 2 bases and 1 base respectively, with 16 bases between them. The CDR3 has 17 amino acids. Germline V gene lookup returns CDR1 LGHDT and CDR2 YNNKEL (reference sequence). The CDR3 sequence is CASSQNLAGRGTDTQYF. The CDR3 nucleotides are TGTGCCAGCAGCCAAAACCTCGCGGGACGGGGCACAGATACGCAGTATTTT.

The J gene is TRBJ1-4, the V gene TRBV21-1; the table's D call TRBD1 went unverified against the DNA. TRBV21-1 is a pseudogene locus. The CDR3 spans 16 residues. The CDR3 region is CASSDRQGPTNEKLFF. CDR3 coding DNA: TGTGCCAGCAGCGACCGACAGGGGCCAACTAATGAAAAACTGTTTTTT.

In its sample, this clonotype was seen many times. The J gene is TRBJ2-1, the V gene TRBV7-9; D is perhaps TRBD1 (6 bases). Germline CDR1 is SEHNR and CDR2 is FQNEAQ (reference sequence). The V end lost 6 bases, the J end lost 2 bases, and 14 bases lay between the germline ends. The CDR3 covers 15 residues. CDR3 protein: CASSLQGTPYNEQFF. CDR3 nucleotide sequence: TGTGCCAGCAGTTTACAGGGTACCCCCTACAATGAGCAGTTCTTC.

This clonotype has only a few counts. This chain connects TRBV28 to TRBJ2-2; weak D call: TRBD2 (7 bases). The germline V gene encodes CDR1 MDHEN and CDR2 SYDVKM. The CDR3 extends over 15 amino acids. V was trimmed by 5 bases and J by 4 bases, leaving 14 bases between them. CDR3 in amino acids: CASSEGRGFTGELFF. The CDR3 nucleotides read TGTGCCAGCAGTGAGGGGAGGGGGTTCACCGGGGAGCTGTTTTTT. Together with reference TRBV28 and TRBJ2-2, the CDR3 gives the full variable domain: DVKVTQSSRYLVKRTGEKVFLECVQDMDHENMFWYRQDPGLGLRLIYFSYDVKMKEKGDIPEGYSVSREKKERFSLILESASTNQTSMYLCASSEGRGFTGELFFGEGSRLTVL.

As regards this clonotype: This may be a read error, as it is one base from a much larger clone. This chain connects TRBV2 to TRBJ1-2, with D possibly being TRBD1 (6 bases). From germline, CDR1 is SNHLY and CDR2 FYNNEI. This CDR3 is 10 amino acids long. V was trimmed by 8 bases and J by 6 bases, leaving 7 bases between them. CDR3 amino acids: CASGGNGYTF. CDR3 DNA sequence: TGTGCCAGCGGGGGCAATGGCTACACCTTC.

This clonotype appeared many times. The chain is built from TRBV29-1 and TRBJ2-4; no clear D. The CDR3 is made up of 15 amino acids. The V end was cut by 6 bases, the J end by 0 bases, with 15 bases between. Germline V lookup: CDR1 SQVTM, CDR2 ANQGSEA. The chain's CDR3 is CSVLAFSLAKNIQYF. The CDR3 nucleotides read TGCAGCGTCCTGGCGTTTTCCTTAGCCAAAAACATTCAGTACTTC.

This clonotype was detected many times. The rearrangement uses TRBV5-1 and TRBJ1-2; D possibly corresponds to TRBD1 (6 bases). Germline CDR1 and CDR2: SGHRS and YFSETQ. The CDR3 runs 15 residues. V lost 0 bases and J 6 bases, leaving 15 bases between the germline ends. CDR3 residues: CASSLVLAGEDGYTF. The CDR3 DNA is TGCGCCAGCAGCTTGGTTCTGGCAGGGGAGGATGGCTACACCTTC.

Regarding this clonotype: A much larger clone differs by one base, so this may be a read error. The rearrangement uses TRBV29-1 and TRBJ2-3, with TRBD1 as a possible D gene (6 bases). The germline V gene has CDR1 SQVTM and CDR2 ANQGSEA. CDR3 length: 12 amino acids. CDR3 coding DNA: TGCAGCGTTTGGGCAGGGGCAGAAACGCAGTATTTT. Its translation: CSVWAGAETQYF.

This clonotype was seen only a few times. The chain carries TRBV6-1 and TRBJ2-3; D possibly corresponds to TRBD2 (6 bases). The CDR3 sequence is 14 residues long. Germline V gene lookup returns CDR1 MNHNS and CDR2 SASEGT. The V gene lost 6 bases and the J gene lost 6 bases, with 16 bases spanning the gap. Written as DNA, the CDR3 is TGTGCCAGCAGCCTCAGGAGGGCGGAGGATACGCAGTATTTT. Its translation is CASSLRRAEDTQYF.

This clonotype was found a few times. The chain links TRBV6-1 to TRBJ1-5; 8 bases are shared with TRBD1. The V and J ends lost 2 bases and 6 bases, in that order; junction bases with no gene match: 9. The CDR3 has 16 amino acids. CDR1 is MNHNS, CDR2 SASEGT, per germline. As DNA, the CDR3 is TGTGCCAGCAGTGAATTCCGTTTCAGGGGGCCTCAGCCCCAGCATTTT. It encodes CASSEFRFRGPQPQHF.

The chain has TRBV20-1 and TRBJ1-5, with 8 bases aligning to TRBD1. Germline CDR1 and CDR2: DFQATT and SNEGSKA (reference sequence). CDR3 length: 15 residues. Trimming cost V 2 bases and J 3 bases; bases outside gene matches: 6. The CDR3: CSARFDRGPNQPQHF. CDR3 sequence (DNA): TGCAGTGCTAGATTTGACAGGGGCCCCAATCAGCCCCAGCATTTT.

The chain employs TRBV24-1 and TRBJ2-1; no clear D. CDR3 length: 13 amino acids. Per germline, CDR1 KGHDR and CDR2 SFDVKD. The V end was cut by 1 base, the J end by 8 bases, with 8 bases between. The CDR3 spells CATSDLLRHEQFF. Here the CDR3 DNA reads TGTGCCACCAGTGATTTATTGCGGCATGAGCAGTTCTTC.

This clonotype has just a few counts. For the CDR3, the DNA is TGTGCCAGCAGTCCGATCCGGGACACCCGTGTTATTAACTATGGCTACACCTTC. This encodes CASSPIRDTRVINYGYTF. V usage is TRBV11-1 and J usage is TRBJ1-2, with D maybe TRBD1 (6 bases). Germline V gene data show CDR1 as SGHAT and CDR2 as FQDESV (reference sequence). Trimming removed 6 bases from V and 1 base from J, with 24 bases in between. This CDR3 is built from 18 residues.

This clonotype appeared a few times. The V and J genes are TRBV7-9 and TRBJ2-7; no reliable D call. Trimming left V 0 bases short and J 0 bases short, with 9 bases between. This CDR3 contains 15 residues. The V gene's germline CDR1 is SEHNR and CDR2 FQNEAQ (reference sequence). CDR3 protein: CASSLALGHSYEQYF. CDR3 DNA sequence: TGTGCCAGCAGCTTAGCCCTGGGTCACTCCTACGAGCAGTACTTC.

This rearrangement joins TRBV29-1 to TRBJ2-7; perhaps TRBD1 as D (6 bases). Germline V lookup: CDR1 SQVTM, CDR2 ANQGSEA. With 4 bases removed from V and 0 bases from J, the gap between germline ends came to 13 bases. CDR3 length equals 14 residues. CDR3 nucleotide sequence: TGCAGCGTTGGTGGGCAGGGGCACTCCTACGAGCAGTACTTC. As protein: CSVGGQGHSYEQYF.

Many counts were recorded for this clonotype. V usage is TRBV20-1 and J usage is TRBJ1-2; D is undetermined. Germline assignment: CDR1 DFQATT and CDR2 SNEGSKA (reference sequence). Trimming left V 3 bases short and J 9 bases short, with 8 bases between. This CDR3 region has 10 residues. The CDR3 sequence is CSASGGSYTF. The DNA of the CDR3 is TGCAGTGCTAGTGGAGGGAGCTACACCTTC.

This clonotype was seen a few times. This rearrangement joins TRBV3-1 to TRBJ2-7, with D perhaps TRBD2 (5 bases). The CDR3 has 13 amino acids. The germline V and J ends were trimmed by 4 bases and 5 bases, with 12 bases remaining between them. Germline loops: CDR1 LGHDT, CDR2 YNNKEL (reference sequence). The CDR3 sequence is CASSRRQADEQYF. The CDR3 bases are TGTGCCAGCAGCCGCCGACAAGCGGACGAGCAGTACTTC.

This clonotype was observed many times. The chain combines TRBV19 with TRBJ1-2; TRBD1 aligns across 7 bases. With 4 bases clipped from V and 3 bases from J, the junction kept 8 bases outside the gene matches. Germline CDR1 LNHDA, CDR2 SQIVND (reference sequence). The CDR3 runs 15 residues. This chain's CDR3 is CASSKGQRIDYGYTF. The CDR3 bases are TGTGCCAGTAGTAAGGGACAGCGAATTGACTATGGCTACACCTTC.

CDR3 loop: CASSEGTGLWDQPQHF. The CDR3 nucleotides are TGTGCCAGCAGTGAAGGTACAGGTCTCTGGGATCAGCCCCAGCATTTT. V gene TRBV25-1 combines with J gene TRBJ1-5; TRBD1 might be the D (5 bases). The CDR3 loop spans 16 amino acids. Trimming took off 2 bases at V and 5 bases at J, with 16 bases between the two ends. Germline V gene data show CDR1 as MGHDK and CDR2 as SYGVNS.